This T cell receptor (beta chain) was captured by sequencing in a study of blood T cell repertoires in COVID-19. About the research overall: The United States, Italy and Spain were the sources of the acute and convalescent COVID-19 samples.

Between the trimmed V and J ends, which lost 2 bases and 4 bases, there was a span of 13 bases. Germline-derived CDR1 and CDR2 are SGHDN and FVKESK. This CDR3 contains 15 residues. Sequencing was performed with immunoSEQ multiplex PCR; in TCRdb, only in-frame clones are kept and a portion is missing. The data contain about 190,000 clones, roughly 83% of them seen just once; the ten biggest clones take up under 4%. This receptor was taken from a woman aged 25 to 39 who had recovered from COVID-19. The V and J genes are TRBV14 and TRBJ2-3; maybe TRBD2 (5 bases). Sequencing used PBMCs or T cells enriched from blood (not recorded which). The chain's CDR3 is CASSQSPLAADTQYF. CDR3 nucleotides: TGTGCCAGCAGCCAATCGCCTCTAGCCGCAGATACGCAGTATTTT. Based on the CDR3 plus reference TRBV14 and TRBJ2-3, the full variable domain is EAGVTQFPSHSVIEKGQTVTLRCDPISGHDNLYWYRRVMGKEIKFLLHFVKESKQDESGMPNNRFLAERTGGTYSTLKVQPAELEDSGVYFCASSQSPLAADTQYFGPGTRLTVL.